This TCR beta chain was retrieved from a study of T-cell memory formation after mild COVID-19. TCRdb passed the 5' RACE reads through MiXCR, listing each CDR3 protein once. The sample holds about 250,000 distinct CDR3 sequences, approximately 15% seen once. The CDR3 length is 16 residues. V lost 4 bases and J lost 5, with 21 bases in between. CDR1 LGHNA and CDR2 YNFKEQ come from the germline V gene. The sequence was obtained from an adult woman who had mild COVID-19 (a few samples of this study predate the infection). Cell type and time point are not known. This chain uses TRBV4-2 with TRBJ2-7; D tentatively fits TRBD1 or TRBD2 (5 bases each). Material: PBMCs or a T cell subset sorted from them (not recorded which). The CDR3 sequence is CASSRKVGQGEDEQYF. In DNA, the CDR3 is TGTGCCAGCAGCCGTAAAGTGGGGCAGGGAGAGGACGAGCAGTACTTC.